A selection of T cell receptor beta chains follows, all from one sample in a study of metastatic and nonmetastatic thyroid tumors. Via MiXCR, TCRdb re-called the PCR reads. The sample includes around 20,000 clones, 27% of them seen just once. Material: blood. These receptors were obtained from a female donor with papillary thyroid cancer or a benign thyroid nodule (not recorded which). Some clones in this sample may be carry-over from other donors' samples. Each CDR3 is given with its conserved first and last residue. The D gene is left open where the match is weak. Clone size is shown for a subset of rows, as once, few, many or a class of expanded clone.

V gene	D gene	clone size	J gene	CDR3 protein	CDR3 DNA
TRBV4-3	TRBD2	.	TRBJ2-1	CASSRSGSNEQFF	TGCGCCAGCAGCCGTAGCGGGAGCAATGAGCAGTTCTTC
TRBV7-8	TRBD1	medium-sized	TRBJ2-7	CASGTGVREQYF	TGTGCCAGCGGGACAGGGGTTAGGGAGCAGTACTTC
TRBV28	.	medium-sized	TRBJ2-3	CASSFRVARDESTDTQYF	TGTGCCAGCAGTTTCCGTGTCGCGCGGGATGAGAGCACAGATACGCAGTATTTT
TRBV6-1	.	.	TRBJ2-2	CASSEVAGMNTGELFF	TGTGCCAGCAGTGAAGTGGCGGGGATGAACACCGGGGAGCTGTTTTTT
TRBV5-5	.	.	TRBJ1-1	CASSLDGGNTEAFF	TGTGCCAGCAGCTTGGATGGAGGGAACACTGAAGCTTTCTTT
TRBV4-1	.	.	TRBJ2-7	CASSRGTADSSYEQYF	TGCGCCAGCAGCCGTGGGACGGCGGATAGCTCCTACGAGCAGTACTTC
TRBV4-1	TRBD1	.	TRBJ2-3	CASSQSSDREIITDTQYF	TGCGCCAGCAGCCAATCTTCCGACAGGGAAATTATCACAGATACGCAGTATTTT
TRBV19	.	many	TRBJ2-4	CASSRTGTAKNIQYF	TGTGCCAGTAGCAGGACCGGGACAGCCAAAAACATTCAGTACTTC
TRBV6-1	.	.	TRBJ2-5	CASSIVEQETQYF	TGTGCCAGCAGCATAGTGGAACAAGAGACACAGTACTTC
TRBV20-1	TRBD1	.	TRBJ2-7	CSANDRDRGTHEQYF	TGCAGTGCTAACGACCGGGACAGGGGAACGCACGAGCAGTACTTC
TRBV6-1	.	.	TRBJ1-6	CASCEISNPNSPLHF	TGTGCCAGCTGTGAAATAAGCAACCCAAATTCACCCCTCCACTTT
TRBV2	.	.	TRBJ2-3	CANSRARGSPDTQYF	TGTGCCAACAGCCGCGCTAGAGGGAGTCCAGATACGCAGTATTTT
TRBV12-3/TRBV12-4	.	.	TRBJ2-1	CASSLTVNNEQFF	TGTGCCAGCAGCCTCACAGTTAACAATGAGCAGTTCTTC
TRBV29-1	.	many	TRBJ2-1	CSVGGTSYNEQFF	TGCAGCGTTGGGGGGACTTCCTACAATGAGCAGTTCTTC
TRBV3-1	.	.	TRBJ2-7	CASSQDGTYEQYF	TGTGCCAGCAGCCAAGATGGGACCTACGAGCAGTACTTC
TRBV19	.	.	TRBJ2-5	CASSVRGETQYF	TGTGCCAGTAGTGTTAGAGGGGAGACCCAGTACTTC
TRBV20-1	.	.	TRBJ2-7	CSAENRLRSYEQYF	TGCAGTGCCGAAAATCGGTTACGCTCCTACGAGCAGTACTTC
TRBV9	TRBD2	.	TRBJ2-3	CASSVGGGSGTDTQYF	TGTGCCAGCAGCGTAGGGGGCGGGAGTGGCACAGATACGCAGTATTTT
TRBV12-3/TRBV12-4	.	medium-sized	TRBJ1-2	CASSLGGAYGYTF	TGTGCCAGCAGCTTGGGGGGGGCCTATGGCTACACCTTC
TRBV11-1	TRBD2	.	TRBJ2-1	CASSWSGSEANEQFF	TGTGCCAGCAGCTGGAGCGGGAGCGAGGCCAATGAGCAGTTCTTC
TRBV20-1	TRBD2	many	TRBJ2-1	CSAPTSGTRGEQFF	TGCAGTGCTCCTACTAGCGGGACGCGCGGTGAGCAGTTCTTC
TRBV3-1	TRBD2	.	TRBJ2-1	CASRGLAGNNEQFF	TGTGCCAGCAGGGGACTAGCGGGCAACAATGAGCAGTTCTTC
TRBV20-1	.	.	TRBJ1-1	CSATLGGNTEAFF	TGCAGTGCTACCCTCGGCGGGAACACTGAAGCTTTCTTT
TRBV27	.	few	TRBJ2-7	CASSFSSSSYEQYF	TGTGCCAGCAGTTTTAGCTCTAGCTCCTACGAGCAGTACTTC
TRBV20-1	.	few	TRBJ2-7	CSARDLEGQAYEQYF	TGCAGTGCTAGAGATCTAGAGGGGCAGGCCTACGAGCAGTACTTC
TRBV5-4	TRBD2	many	TRBJ2-1	CASSLSAGGRWQFF	TGTGCCAGCAGCTTGTCAGCGGGAGGGCGGTGGCAGTTCTTC
TRBV12-3/TRBV12-4	.	.	TRBJ2-2	CASISRHGRGELFF	TGTGCCAGCATCTCCAGACATGGGCGGGGGGAGCTGTTTTTT
TRBV10-2	.	.	TRBJ2-7	CASRLGARSEQYF	TGCGCCAGCCGACTAGGGGCGCGTTCCGAGCAGTACTTC
TRBV6-9	TRBD2	.	TRBJ2-5	CASSSLKAGFETQYF	TGTGCCAGCAGTTCCTTAAAAGCGGGATTTGAGACCCAGTACTTC
TRBV6-1	TRBD1	.	TRBJ1-2	CASSPGQGEAYGYTF	TGTGCCAGCAGTCCCGGCCAGGGGGAAGCATATGGCTACACCTTC
TRBV4-3	.	.	TRBJ2-2	CASSQSRDTGELFF	TGCGCCAGCAGCCAGTCCCGCGACACCGGGGAGCTGTTTTTT